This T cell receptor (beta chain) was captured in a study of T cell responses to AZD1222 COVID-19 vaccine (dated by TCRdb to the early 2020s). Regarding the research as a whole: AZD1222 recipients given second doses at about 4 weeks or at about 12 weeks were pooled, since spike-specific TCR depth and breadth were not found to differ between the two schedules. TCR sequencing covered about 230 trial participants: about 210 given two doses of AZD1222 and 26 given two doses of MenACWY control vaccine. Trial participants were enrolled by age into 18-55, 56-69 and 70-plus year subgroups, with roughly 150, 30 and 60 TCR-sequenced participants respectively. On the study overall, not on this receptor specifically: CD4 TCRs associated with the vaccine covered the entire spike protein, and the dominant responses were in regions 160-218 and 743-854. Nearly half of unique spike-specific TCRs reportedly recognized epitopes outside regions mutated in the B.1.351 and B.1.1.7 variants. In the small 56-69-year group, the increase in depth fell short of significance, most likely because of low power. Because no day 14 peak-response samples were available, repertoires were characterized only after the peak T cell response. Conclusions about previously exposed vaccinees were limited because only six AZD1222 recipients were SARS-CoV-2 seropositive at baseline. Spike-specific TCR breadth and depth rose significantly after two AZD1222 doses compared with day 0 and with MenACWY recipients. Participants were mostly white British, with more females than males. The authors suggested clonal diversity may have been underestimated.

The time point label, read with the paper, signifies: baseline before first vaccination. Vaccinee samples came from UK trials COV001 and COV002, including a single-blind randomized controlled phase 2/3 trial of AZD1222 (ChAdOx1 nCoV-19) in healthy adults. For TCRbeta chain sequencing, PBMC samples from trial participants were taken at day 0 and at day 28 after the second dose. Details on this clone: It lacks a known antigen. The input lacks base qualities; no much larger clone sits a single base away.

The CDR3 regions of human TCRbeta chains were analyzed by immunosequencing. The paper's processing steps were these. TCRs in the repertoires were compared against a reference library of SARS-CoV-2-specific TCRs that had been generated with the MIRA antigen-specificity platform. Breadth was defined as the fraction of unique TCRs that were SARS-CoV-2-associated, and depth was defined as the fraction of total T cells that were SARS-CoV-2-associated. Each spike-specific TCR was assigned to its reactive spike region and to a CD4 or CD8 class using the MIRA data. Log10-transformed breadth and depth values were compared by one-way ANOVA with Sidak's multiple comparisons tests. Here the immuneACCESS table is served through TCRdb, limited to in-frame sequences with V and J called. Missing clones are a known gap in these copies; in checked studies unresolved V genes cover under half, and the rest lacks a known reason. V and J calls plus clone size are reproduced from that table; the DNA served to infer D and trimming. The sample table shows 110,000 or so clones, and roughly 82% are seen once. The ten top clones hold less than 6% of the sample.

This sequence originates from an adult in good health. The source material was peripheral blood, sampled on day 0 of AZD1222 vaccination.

The DNA sequence is as follows: TGTGCCAGCAGTTTAATGGGGGACGAGCAGTACTTC. Its amino acids are CASSLMGDEQYF. Here the chain combines TRBV27 and TRBJ2-7; the D gene is possibly TRBD1 or TRBD2, each agreeing over 5 bases. The germline V gene (reference sequence) gives CDR1 as MNHEY and CDR2 as SMNVEV. V drops 2 bases and J drops 5 bases, leaving 7 bases in between. From its cysteine to its phenylalanine, the CDR3 spans 12 amino acids. The DNA shown is the 36-base CDR3, in frame from base 1.